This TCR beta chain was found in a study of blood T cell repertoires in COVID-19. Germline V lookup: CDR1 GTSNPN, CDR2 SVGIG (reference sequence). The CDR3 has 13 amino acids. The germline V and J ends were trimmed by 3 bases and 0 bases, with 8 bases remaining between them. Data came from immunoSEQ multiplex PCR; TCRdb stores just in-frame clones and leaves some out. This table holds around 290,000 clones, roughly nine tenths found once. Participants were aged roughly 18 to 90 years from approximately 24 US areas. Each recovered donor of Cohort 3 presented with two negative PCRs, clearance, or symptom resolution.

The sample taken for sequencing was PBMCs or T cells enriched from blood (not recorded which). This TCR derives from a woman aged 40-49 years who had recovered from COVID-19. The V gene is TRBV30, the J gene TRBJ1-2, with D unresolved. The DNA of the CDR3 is TGTGCCTGGAGCCCCTCAGCTAACTATGGCTACACCTTC. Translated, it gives CAWSPSANYGYTF. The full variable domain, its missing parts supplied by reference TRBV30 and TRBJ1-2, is SQTIHQWPATLVQPVGSPLSLECTVEGTSNPNLYWYRQAAGRGLQLLFYSVGIGQISSEVPQNLSASRPQDRQFILSSKKLLLSDSGFYLCAWSPSANYGYTFGSGTRLTVV.